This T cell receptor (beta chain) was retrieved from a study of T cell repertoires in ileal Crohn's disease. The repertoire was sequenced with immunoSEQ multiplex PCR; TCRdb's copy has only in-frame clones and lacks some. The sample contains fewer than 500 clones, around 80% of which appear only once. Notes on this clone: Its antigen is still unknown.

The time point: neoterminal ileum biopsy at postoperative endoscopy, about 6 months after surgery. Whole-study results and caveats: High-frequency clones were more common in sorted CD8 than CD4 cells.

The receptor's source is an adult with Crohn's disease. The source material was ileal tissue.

The CDR3 DNA follows: TGTGCCAGTAGTCAGAGCGGGAGCCTCGAGCAGTACTTC. It codes for CASSQSGSLEQYF. The rearrangement uses TRBV19 and TRBJ2-7; 8 nucleotides align to TRBD2. The CDR3 totals 13 residues. Trimming at V came to 5 bases and at J to 6 bases, leaving 6 bases not matched to a gene. Germline CDR1 LNHDA, CDR2 SQIVND (reference sequence).